A selection of T cell receptor beta chains follows, all from one sample in a study of graft-versus-host responses after intestinal transplantation. Assay: immunoSEQ multiplex PCR; the TCRdb copy retains only in-frame clones and omits some. The data contain fewer than 85,000 clones, nearly 85% of them singletons. What these receptors recognize is not known. This sample comprised unstimulated CD4+ T cells sorted from spleen or lymph node cells, obtained before transplant. These receptors originate from a human donor who was the organ donor for an intestinal transplant. CDR3s include the opening cysteine and the closing phenylalanine or tryptophan. The D gene is left open where the match is weak. Some rows have no size entry. The others give once, few or many, or a class for an expanded clone.

V gene	J gene	D gene	clone size	CDR3 DNA	CDR3 protein
TRBV6-1	TRBJ2-2	TRBD1	NA	TGTGCCAGCAGTGAGGGACAGGGAATCGGGGAGCTGTTTTTT	CASSEGQGIGELFF
TRBV29-1	TRBJ1-2	NA	NA	TGCAGCGCTGGGACAAGTCCTTTGTTCGGCTACACCTTC	CSAGTSPLFGYTF
TRBV7-6	TRBJ2-5	NA	NA	TGTGCCAGCAGCCCCACCATGGGGCCGATGAGATCCCAGTACTTC	CASSPTMGPMRSQYF
TRBV6-1	TRBJ2-3	TRBD1	NA	TGTGCCAGCAGAATGGACAGGGGGCGCGCAGATACGCAGTATTTT	CASRMDRGRADTQYF
TRBV2	TRBJ1-1	NA	NA	TGTGCCAGCAGGGACAAATCAGGATATGGCACTGAAGCTTTCTTT	CASRDKSGYGTEAFF
TRBV5-1	TRBJ2-3	NA	once	TGCGCCAGCAGCCTGTTGGGACTTGAGGTGTCGGATACGCAGTATTTT	CASSLLGLEVSDTQYF
TRBV19	TRBJ1-2	TRBD1	NA	TGTGCCAGTAGTACCCAGGGGGTGAACTATGGCTACACCTTC	CASSTQGVNYGYTF
TRBV5-4	TRBJ1-2	NA	NA	TGTGCCAGCAGCTTCGAAGGTTTGGGGCCGAGCTTGGGCTACACCTTC	CASSFEGLGPSLGYTF
TRBV6-5	TRBJ2-1	NA	NA	TGTGCCAGCAGTTACGGGCGGGGGCTTTCCTACAATGAGCAGTTCTTC	CASSYGRGLSYNEQFF
TRBV28	TRBJ2-5	NA	few	TGTGCCAGCAGACTCGACCAAGAGACCCAGTACTTC	CASRLDQETQYF
TRBV6-6	TRBJ1-2	TRBD1	NA	TGTGCCAGCACCCAGGGGGCCTATGGCTACACCTTC	CASTQGAYGYTF
TRBV5-1	TRBJ1-6	NA	NA	TGCGCCAGCACCCCCGGGGAAACGAATTCACCCCTCCACTTT	CASTPGETNSPLHF
TRBV19	TRBJ1-5	NA	few	TGTGCCAGTAGTATTAGGGAGACAGGTGGGGACCAGCCCCAGCATTTT	CASSIRETGGDQPQHF
TRBV19	TRBJ1-3	NA	NA	TGTGCCAGTAGTATTTTGCCCAGCTCTGGAAACACCATATATTTT	CASSILPSSGNTIYF
TRBV28	TRBJ1-4	NA	NA	TGTGCCAGCAGTTTAGGGGGGGCTGGTAATGAAAAACTGTTTTTT	CASSLGGAGNEKLFF
TRBV6-4	TRBJ2-3	TRBD2	NA	TGTGCCAGCAGTGAAATAGCGGGGTCATTAAGTACGCAGTATTTT	CASSEIAGSLSTQYF
TRBV7-8	TRBJ1-2	NA	NA	TGTGCCAGCAGCCCGAGACAGATAAACTATGGCTACACCTTC	CASSPRQINYGYTF
TRBV15	TRBJ1-2	NA	NA	TGTGCCACCAGCCAGGGGAACTATGGCTACACCTTC	CATSQGNYGYTF
TRBV18	TRBJ1-6	NA	NA	TGTGCCAGCTCACCAGAGGTACAGGGTGGCTCACCCCTCCACTTT	CASSPEVQGGSPLHF
TRBV6-6	TRBJ1-2	NA	once	TGTGCCAGCAGTTACTCGTTCAGGGAAGGGGGCTACACCTTC	CASSYSFREGGYTF
TRBV5-1	TRBJ1-3	TRBD1	NA	TGCGCCAGCAGCTTGGGGCTACAGGGGGGCTCTGGAAACACCATATATTTT	CASSLGLQGGSGNTIYF
TRBV7-2	TRBJ2-1	TRBD2	NA	TGTGCCAGCAGCTTAGTTAGCGGGGGATACAATGAGCAGTTCTTC	CASSLVSGGYNEQFF